Below, 20 T cell receptor beta chains from the same sample are listed, as sequenced in a study of identical twins. In TCRdb, the 5' RACE reads were re-called with MiXCR into one record per CDR3 protein. The data show approximately 550,000 distinct CDR3 sequences, 20% to 25% seen once. The sample was also reused in another study, on yellow fever vaccine responses in identical twins.

The sequencing sample was made of CD4+ T cells sorted from blood. These receptors came from a woman between 18 and 29 years old in good health.

This chain joins TRBV11-2 and TRBJ2-1; 9 nucleotides line up with TRBD2. The CDR3 loop spans 15 amino acids. J gave up 4 bases and V 5 bases, and 6 bases lay outside the gene matches. The germline V gene has CDR1 SGHAT and CDR2 FQNNGV. This chain's CDR3 is CASSVGTSRYNEQFF. CDR3 nucleotides: TGTGCCAGCAGCGTAGGGACTAGCCGGTACAATGAGCAGTTCTTC.

The chain employs TRBV24-1 and TRBJ1-1; TRBD1 matches 9 bases. Trimming at V came to 5 bases and at J to 13 bases, leaving 10 bases not matched to a gene. Germline loops: CDR1 KGHDR, CDR2 SFDVKD. CDR3 length: 13 residues. The CDR3 protein is CATSVGQGHGFFF. The CDR3 nucleotides are TGTGCCACCAGTGTTGGACAGGGGCATGGATTTTTCTTT.

This chain connects TRBV11-2 to TRBJ2-2, with D hard to call. CDR3 length: 19 amino acids. V gave up 11 bases and J gave up 4 bases, with 32 bases separating them. Germline loops: CDR1 SGHAT, CDR2 FQNNGV. CDR3 nucleotides: TGTGCCCGCTGTTTTTGGCTAAGGTTCGACGGGTGGAGCACCGGGGAGCTGTTTTTT. This encodes CARCFWLRFDGWSTGELFF. The variable domain in full, completed from reference TRBV11-2 and TRBJ2-2, reads EAGVAQSPRYKIIEKRQSVAFWCNPISGHATLYWYQQILGQGPKLLIQFQNNGVVDDSQLPKDRFSAERLKGVDSTLKIQPAKLEDSAVYLCARCFWLRFDGWSTGELFFGEGSRLTVL.

This clonotype was seen only a few times. The V and J genes are TRBV28 and TRBJ1-5; no reliable D call. The germline V and J ends were trimmed by 5 bases and 0 bases, with 14 bases remaining between them. CDR1 is MDHEN and CDR2 is SYDVKM in the germline V gene. The length of the CDR3 is 16 residues. CDR3 protein: CASSPRVTHSNQPQHF. The CDR3 region has the DNA TGTGCCAGCAGTCCTAGGGTCACCCATAGCAATCAGCCCCAGCATTTT. The full variable domain, its missing parts supplied by reference TRBV28 and TRBJ1-5, is DVKVTQSSRYLVKRTGEKVFLECVQDMDHENMFWYRQDPGLGLRLIYFSYDVKMKEKGDIPEGYSVSREKKERFSLILESASTNQTSMYLCASSPRVTHSNQPQHFGDGTRLSIL.

This clonotype was recorded a few times. The gene calls are TRBV6-1 and TRBJ1-2; D unclear. The CDR3 contains 13 residues. V was cut by 6 bases and J by 7 bases, with 15 bases left in between. The germline V gene has CDR1 MNHNS and CDR2 SASEGT. The chain's CDR3 is CASSPRAGGGYTF. The DNA of the CDR3 is TGTGCCAGCAGCCCCCGGGCGGGTGGTGGCTACACCTTC.

This clonotype was found a few times. The rearrangement links TRBV7-9 to TRBJ2-2; D uncertain. Per the germline V gene, CDR1 is SEHNR and CDR2 is FQNEAQ (reference sequence). There are 11 residues in the CDR3. The V end was cut by 8 bases, the J end by 5 bases, with 6 bases between. The CDR3 loop is CASGSTGELFF. CDR3 in DNA: TGTGCCAGCGGGTCAACCGGGGAGCTGTTTTTT.

This clonotype appeared a few times. The chain uses TRBV5-1 and TRBJ2-1; TRBD1 is a possible D gene (6 bases). The CDR3 totals 17 residues. Per the germline V gene, CDR1 is SGHRS and CDR2 is YFSETQ. The V end was cut by 0 bases, the J end by 1 base, with 14 bases between. The CDR3 nucleotides are TGCGCCAGCAGCTTGGCCCGGCAGGGGATGTCCTACAATGAGCAGTTCTTC. It encodes CASSLARQGMSYNEQFF.

This clonotype has only a few counts. The genes are TRBV28 and TRBJ1-3; D gene uncertain. The germline V and J ends were trimmed by 7 bases and 3 bases, with 13 bases remaining between them. The CDR3 length is 14 residues. Germline V lookup: CDR1 MDHEN, CDR2 SYDVKM. The CDR3 DNA sequence: TGTGCCAGCAAAGTTGGGGAACGTGGAAACACCATATATTTT. Its protein is CASKVGERGNTIYF.

In this sample, this clonotype turned up a few times. The chain recombines TRBV20-1 with TRBJ1-1; a possible D gene is TRBD1 (5 bases). The CDR3 has 14 residues. Trimming cost V 3 bases and J 0 bases, with 11 bases left between them. Germline V gene lookup returns CDR1 DFQATT and CDR2 SNEGSKA (reference sequence). The CDR3 DNA reads as TGCAGTGCTAGTTTTCAGGGCGTGAACACTGAAGCTTTCTTT. Translated, it gives CSASFQGVNTEAFF.

CDR3 loop: CASSQDSSGGYQPQHF. DNA of the CDR3: TGCGCCAGCAGCCAAGATAGTTCAGGGGGCTATCAGCCCCAGCATTTT. The V call is TRBV4-1, the J call TRBJ1-5, with TRBD1 identical over 8 bases. Per the germline V gene, CDR1 is MGHRA and CDR2 is YSYEKL. This CDR3 comprises 16 residues. After removal of 0 bases from V and 5 bases from J, the junction contained 6 bases not matched to a gene.

This clonotype was picked up a small number of times. The chain recombines TRBV3-1 with TRBJ2-3, with a tentative D call TRBD1 (6 bases). The J call is uncertain, as TRBJ1-5 better fits the DNA end. The CDR3 has 16 residues. Germline V lookup: CDR1 LGHDT, CDR2 YNNKEL (reference sequence). The CDR3 here is CASSFTSGGATDTQHF. CDR3 sequence (DNA): TGTGCCAGCAGCTTCACTAGCGGGGGGGCGACAGATACGCAGCATTTT.

V usage is TRBV7-9 and J usage is TRBJ1-2; no clear D. Germline values: CDR1 SEHNR, CDR2 FQNEAQ (reference sequence). This CDR3 spans 13 amino acids. The V and J ends lost 3 bases and 8 bases respectively, with 13 bases between them. CDR3 amino acids: CASSFPNVGGYTF. The CDR3, as DNA: TGTGCCAGCAGCTTTCCGAACGTGGGGGGCTACACCTTC.

This clonotype was observed a few times. The chain employs TRBV15 and TRBJ2-5, with D possibly matching TRBD2 (6 bases). Trimming removed 0 bases at V and 2 bases at J, with 10 bases between. The CDR3 has 15 amino acids. Germline lookup yields CDR1 LNHNV and CDR2 YYDKDF (reference sequence). The CDR3 DNA follows: TGTGCCACCAGCAGAGATAGCGGAATACAAGAGACCCAGTACTTC. Translating it yields CATSRDSGIQETQYF.

The CDR3 sequence is CASRNPGTDTQYF. DNA for the CDR3: TGTGCCAGCCGCAACCCCGGCACAGATACGCAGTATTTT. The rearrangement joins TRBV11-2 to TRBJ2-3; no clear D gene. This CDR3 contains 13 residues. V lost 8 bases and J lost 1, with 10 bases in between. Per germline, CDR1 SGHAT and CDR2 FQNNGV. The full variable domain, with the rest looked up from reference TRBV11-2 and TRBJ2-3, is EAGVAQSPRYKIIEKRQSVAFWCNPISGHATLYWYQQILGQGPKLLIQFQNNGVVDDSQLPKDRFSAERLKGVDSTLKIQPAKLEDSAVYLCASRNPGTDTQYFGPGTRLTVL.

This clonotype turned up a few times. The rearrangement links TRBV9 to TRBJ1-2; perhaps TRBD1 as D (5 bases). V lost 6 bases and J lost 4, with 13 bases in between. Germline CDR1 and CDR2: SGDLS and YYNGEE. This CDR3 has 13 amino acids. As DNA, the CDR3 is TGTGCCAGCACCGCAGGAGGGGTCTATGGCTACACCTTC. This encodes CASTAGGVYGYTF.

This clonotype was counted a few times. The V call is TRBV15, the J call TRBJ2-3; D perhaps matches TRBD2 (5 bases). The CDR3 sequence is 16 residues long. Germline CDR1 is LNHNV and CDR2 is YYDKDF (reference sequence). The V and J ends lost 7 bases and 5 bases respectively, with 22 bases between them. This CDR3 is CATIRVAGPWGDTQYF. The CDR3 DNA follows: TGTGCCACCATCCGGGTGGCGGGCCCGTGGGGAGATACGCAGTATTTT.

This clonotype was picked up many times. This chain uses TRBV19 with TRBJ1-1, with a tentative D call TRBD1 (6 bases). Germline V gene sequence: CDR1 LNHDA, CDR2 SQIVND (reference sequence). CDR3 length: 14 amino acids. V shed 1 base and J shed 0 bases, with 6 bases lying between them. Here the CDR3 reads CASSIGTVNTEAFF. For the CDR3, the DNA is TGTGCCAGTAGTATAGGGACAGTGAACACTGAAGCTTTCTTT.

CDR3 coding DNA: TGTGCCAGCTCATCCCCGATCCCGGGGGGAGGCTACACCTTC. Translated: CASSSPIPGGGYTF. The chain is built from TRBV18 and TRBJ1-2, with D possibly matching TRBD1 (5 bases). CDR1 is KGHSH and CDR2 is LQKENI in the germline V gene. The V and J ends lost 5 bases and 8 bases respectively, with 18 bases between them. This CDR3 region has 14 residues.

This clonotype was seen only a few times. V is TRBV7-9 and J is TRBJ1-1; D not resolved. This CDR3 is 14 amino acids long. Germline-derived CDR1 and CDR2 are SEHNR and FQNEAQ (reference sequence). With 5 bases removed from V and 1 base from J, the gap between germline ends came to 11 bases. The CDR3 reads CASSEAGSNTEAFF. CDR3 bases: TGTGCCAGCAGCGAGGCGGGGTCGAACACTGAAGCTTTCTTT.

This chain links TRBV5-1 with TRBJ2-1; 8 bases match TRBD2. The CDR3 totals 15 residues. Germline CDR1 SGHRS, CDR2 YFSETQ. The V gene end was trimmed by 0 bases and the J gene end by 6 bases; junction bases not matched to a gene: 5. The CDR3, as DNA: TGCGCCAGCAGCTTGGCGGGGGGGTTAAGCAATGAGCAGTTCTTC. It codes for CASSLAGGLSNEQFF.